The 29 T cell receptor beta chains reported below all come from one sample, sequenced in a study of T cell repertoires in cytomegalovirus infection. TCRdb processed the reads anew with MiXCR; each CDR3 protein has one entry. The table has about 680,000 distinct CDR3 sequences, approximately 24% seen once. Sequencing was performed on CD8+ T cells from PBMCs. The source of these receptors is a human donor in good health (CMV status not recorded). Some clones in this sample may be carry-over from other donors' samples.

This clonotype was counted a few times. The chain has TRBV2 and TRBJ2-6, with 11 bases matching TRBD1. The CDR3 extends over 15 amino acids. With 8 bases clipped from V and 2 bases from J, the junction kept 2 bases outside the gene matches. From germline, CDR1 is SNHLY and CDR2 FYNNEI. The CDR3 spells CASLGQGAGANVLTF. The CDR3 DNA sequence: TGTGCCAGCTTGGGACAGGGGGCTGGGGCCAACGTCCTGACTTTC.

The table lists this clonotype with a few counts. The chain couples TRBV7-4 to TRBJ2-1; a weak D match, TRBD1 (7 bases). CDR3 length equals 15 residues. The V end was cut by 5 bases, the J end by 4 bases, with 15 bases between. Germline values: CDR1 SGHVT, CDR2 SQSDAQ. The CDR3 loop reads CASSAGGGTYNEQFF. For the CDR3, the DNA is TGTGCCAGCAGCGCCGGAGGGGGCACTTACAATGAGCAGTTCTTC.

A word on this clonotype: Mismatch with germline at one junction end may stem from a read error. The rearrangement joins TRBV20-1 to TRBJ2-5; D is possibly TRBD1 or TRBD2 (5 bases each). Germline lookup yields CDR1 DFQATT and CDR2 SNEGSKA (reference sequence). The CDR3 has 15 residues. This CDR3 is CSTRKGTDDYGTQYF. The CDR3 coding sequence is TGCAGTACTAGAAAGGGGACGGACGACTACGGGACCCAGTACTTC.

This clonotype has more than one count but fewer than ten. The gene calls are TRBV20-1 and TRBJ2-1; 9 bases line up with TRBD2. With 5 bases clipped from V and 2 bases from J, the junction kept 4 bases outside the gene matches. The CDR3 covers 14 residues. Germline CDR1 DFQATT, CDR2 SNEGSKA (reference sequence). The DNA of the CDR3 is TGCAGTGCTTCTCCTAGCGGGGCCTACAATGAGCAGTTCTTC. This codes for CSASPSGAYNEQFF.

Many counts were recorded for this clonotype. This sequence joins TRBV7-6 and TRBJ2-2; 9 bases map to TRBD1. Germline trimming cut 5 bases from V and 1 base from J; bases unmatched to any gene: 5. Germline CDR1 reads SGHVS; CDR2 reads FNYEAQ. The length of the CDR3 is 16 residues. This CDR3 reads CASSPRQGGNTGELFF. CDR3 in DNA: TGTGCCAGCAGCCCTCGACAGGGGGGGAACACCGGGGAGCTGTTTTTT.

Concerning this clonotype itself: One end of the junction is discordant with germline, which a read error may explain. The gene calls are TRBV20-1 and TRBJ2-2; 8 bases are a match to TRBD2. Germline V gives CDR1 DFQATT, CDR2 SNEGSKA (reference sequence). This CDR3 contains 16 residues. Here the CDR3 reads CSAREMRLANTEELFF. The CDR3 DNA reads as TGCAGTGCTAGAGAGATGAGACTAGCGAACACCGAGGAGCTGTTTTTT.

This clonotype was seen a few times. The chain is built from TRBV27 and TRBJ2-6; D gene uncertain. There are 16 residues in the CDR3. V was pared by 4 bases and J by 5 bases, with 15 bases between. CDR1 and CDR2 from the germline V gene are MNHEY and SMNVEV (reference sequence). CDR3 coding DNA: TGTGCCAGCAGTTACTTTCCCTACGGTTGGGCCAACGTCCTGACTTTC. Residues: CASSYFPYGWANVLTF.

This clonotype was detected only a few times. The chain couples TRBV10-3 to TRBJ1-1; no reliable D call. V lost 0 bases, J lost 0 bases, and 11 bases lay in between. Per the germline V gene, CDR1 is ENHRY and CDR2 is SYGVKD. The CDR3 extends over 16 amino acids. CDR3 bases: TGTGCCATCAGTGAGTCGTTGAATACTATGAACACTGAAGCTTTCTTT. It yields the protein CAISESLNTMNTEAFF.

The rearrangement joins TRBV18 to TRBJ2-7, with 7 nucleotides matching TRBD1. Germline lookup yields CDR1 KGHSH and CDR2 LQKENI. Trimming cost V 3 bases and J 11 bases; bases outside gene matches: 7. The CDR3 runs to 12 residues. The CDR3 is CASSPGDRLKYF. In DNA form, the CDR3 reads TGTGCCAGCTCACCCGGGGACAGACTCAAGTACTTC. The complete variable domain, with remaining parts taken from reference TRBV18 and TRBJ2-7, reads NAGVMQNPRHLVRRRGQEARLRCSPMKGHSHVYWYRQLPEEGLKFMVYLQKENIIDESGMPKERFSAEFPKEGPSILRIQQVVRGDSAAYFCASSPGDRLKYFGPGTRLTVT.

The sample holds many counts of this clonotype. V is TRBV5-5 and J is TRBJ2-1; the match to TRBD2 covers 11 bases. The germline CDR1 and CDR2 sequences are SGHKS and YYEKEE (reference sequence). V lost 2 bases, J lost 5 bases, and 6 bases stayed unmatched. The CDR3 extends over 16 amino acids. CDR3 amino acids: CASSFRLAGPNNEQFF. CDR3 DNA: TGTGCCAGCAGCTTTCGACTAGCGGGGCCTAACAATGAGCAGTTCTTC.

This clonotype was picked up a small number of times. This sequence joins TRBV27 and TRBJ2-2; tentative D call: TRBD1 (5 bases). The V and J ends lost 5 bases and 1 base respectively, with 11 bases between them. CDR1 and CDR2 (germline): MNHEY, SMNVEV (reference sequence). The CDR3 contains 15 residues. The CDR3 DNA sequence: TGTGCCAGCAGTACATACCAGGGGAACACCGGGGAGCTGTTTTTT. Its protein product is CASSTYQGNTGELFF.

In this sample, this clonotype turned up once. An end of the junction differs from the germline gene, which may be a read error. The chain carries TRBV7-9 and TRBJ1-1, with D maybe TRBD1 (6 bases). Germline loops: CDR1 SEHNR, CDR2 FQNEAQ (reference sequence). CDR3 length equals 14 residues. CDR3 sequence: CTSSLGDMNTEAFF. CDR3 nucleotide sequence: TGTACCAGCAGCTTAGGGGACATGAACACTGAAGCTTTCTTT.

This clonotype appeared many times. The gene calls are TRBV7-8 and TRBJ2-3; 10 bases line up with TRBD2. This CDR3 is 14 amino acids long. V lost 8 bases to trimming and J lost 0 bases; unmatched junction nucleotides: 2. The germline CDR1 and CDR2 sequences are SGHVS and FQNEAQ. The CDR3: CASRLAGSTDTQYF. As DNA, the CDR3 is TGTGCCAGCCGACTAGCGGGTAGCACAGATACGCAGTATTTT. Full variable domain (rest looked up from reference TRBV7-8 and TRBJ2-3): GAGVSQSPRYKVAKRGQDVALRCDPISGHVSLFWYQQALGQGPEFLTYFQNEAQLDKSGLPSDRFFAERPEGSVSTLKIQRTQQEDSAVYLCASRLAGSTDTQYFGPGTRLTVL.

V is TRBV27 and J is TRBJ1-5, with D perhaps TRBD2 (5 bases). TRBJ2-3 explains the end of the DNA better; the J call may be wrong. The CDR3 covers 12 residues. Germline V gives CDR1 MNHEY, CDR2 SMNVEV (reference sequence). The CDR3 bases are TGTGCCAGCAGCTCACCGGGGAAGCCCCAGTATTTT. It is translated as CASSSPGKPQYF.

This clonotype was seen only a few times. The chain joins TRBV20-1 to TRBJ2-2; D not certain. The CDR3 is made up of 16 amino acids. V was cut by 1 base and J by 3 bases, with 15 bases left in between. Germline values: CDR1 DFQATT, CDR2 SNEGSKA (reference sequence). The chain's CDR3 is CSARVGLRHDTGELFF. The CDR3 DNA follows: TGCAGTGCTAGAGTAGGGCTAAGACATGACACCGGGGAGCTGTTTTTT.

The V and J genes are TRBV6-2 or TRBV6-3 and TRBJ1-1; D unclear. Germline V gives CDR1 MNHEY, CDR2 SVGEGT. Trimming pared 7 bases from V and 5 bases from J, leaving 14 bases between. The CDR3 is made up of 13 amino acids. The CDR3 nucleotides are TGTGCCAGCATCAAGGACGGGTTGACTGAAGCTTTCTTT. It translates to CASIKDGLTEAFF.

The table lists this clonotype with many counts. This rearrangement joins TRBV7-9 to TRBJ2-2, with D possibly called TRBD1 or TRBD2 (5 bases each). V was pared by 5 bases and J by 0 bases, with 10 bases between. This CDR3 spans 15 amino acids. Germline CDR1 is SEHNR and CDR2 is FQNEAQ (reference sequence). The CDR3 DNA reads TGTGCCAGCAGCCCGGGGCAGCCGAACACCGGGGAGCTGTTTTTT. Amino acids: CASSPGQPNTGELFF.

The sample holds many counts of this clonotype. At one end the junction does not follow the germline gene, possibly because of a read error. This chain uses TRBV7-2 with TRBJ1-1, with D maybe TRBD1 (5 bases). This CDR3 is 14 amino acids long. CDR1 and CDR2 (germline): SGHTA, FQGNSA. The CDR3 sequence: CASSLGGGSTEAFF. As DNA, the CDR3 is TGTGCCAGCAGTTTAGGTGGGGGATCCACTGAAGCTTTCTTT.

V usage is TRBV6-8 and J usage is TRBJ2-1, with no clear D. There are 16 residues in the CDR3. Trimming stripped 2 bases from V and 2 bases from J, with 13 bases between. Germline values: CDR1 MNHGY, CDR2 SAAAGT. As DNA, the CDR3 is TGTGCCAGCAGTTACATCGGGTTGGATGCCTACAATGAGCAGTTCTTC. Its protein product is CASSYIGLDAYNEQFF.

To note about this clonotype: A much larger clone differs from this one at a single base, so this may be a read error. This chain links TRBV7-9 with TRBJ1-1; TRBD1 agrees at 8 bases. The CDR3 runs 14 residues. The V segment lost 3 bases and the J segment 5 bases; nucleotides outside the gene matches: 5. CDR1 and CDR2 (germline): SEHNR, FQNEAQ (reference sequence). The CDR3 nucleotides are TGTGCCAGCAGCTTGGGACAGGAGCTAACTGAAGCTTTCTTT. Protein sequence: CASSLGQELTEAFF.

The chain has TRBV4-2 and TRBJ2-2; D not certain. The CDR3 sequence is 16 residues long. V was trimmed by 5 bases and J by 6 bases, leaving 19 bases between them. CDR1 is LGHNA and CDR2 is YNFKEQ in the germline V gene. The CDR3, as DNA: TGTGCCAGCAGCTCGATGTGGGGTTCGCAGGCCGGGGAGCTGTTTTTT. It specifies CASSSMWGSQAGELFF.

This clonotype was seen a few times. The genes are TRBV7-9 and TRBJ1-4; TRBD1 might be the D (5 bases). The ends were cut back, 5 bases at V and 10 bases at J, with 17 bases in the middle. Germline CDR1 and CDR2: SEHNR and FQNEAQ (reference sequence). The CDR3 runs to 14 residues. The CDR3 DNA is TGTGCCAGCAGCCGGGACCTCGAACCCGCAAAACTGTTTTTT. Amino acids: CASSRDLEPAKLFF.

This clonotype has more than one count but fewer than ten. The CDR3 nucleotides read TGTGCCAGCAGCTTAGTAGCGGCCACTGGGGCCAACGTCCTGACTTTC. Protein product: CASSLVAATGANVLTF. The V and J genes are TRBV7-9 and TRBJ2-6; D may be TRBD2 (6 bases). V was trimmed by 1 base and J by 2 bases, leaving 9 bases between them. The CDR3 is made up of 16 amino acids. CDR1 is SEHNR and CDR2 is FQNEAQ in the germline V gene (reference sequence).

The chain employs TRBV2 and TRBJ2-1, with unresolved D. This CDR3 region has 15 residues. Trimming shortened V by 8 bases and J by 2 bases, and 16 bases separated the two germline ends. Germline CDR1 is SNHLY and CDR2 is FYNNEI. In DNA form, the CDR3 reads TGTGCCAGCCGTCCATGGGCGTCGGCCTACAATGAGCAGTTCTTC. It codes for CASRPWASAYNEQFF.

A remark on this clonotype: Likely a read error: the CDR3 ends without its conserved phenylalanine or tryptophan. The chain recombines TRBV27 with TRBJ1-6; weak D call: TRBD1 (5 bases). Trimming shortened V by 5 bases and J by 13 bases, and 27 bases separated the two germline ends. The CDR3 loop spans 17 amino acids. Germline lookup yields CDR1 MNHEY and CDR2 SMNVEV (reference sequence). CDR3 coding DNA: TGTGCCAGCAGTAGCCGAGTGTCTTGGGGGAGGATTTCGCCCCTCCACCTT. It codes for CASSSRVSWGRISPLHL.

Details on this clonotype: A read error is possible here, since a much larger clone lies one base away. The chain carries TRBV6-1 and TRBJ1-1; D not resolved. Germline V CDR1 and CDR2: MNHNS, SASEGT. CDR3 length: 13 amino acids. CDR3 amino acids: CVSYEQAVFEAFF. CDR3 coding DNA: TGTGTCAGCTACGAGCAAGCAGTCTTTGAAGCTTTCTTT.

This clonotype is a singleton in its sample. Written as DNA, the CDR3 is TGTGCCAGCAGGGGACAGGGAGAGAGTTTCTACGAGCAGTACGTC. Translation: CASRGQGESFYEQYV. This chain links TRBV28 with TRBJ2-7; 9 nucleotides align to TRBD1. V dropped 6 bases and J dropped 3; count of bases not matched to a gene: 9. Germline V gene data show CDR1 as MDHEN and CDR2 as SYDVKM. The CDR3 contains 15 residues.

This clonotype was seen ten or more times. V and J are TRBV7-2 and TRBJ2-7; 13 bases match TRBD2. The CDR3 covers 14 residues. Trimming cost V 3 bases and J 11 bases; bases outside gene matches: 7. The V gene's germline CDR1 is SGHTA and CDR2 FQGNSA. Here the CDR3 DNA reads TGTGCCAGCAGCTTGGCCGGACTAGCGGGAGCCGAGTACGTC. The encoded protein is CASSLAGLAGAEYV.

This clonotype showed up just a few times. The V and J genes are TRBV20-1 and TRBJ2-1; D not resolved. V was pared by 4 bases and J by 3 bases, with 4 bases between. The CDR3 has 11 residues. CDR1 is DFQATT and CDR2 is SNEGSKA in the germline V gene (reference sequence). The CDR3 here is CSAKGYNEQFF. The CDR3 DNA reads TGCAGTGCTAAGGGCTACAATGAGCAGTTCTTC.